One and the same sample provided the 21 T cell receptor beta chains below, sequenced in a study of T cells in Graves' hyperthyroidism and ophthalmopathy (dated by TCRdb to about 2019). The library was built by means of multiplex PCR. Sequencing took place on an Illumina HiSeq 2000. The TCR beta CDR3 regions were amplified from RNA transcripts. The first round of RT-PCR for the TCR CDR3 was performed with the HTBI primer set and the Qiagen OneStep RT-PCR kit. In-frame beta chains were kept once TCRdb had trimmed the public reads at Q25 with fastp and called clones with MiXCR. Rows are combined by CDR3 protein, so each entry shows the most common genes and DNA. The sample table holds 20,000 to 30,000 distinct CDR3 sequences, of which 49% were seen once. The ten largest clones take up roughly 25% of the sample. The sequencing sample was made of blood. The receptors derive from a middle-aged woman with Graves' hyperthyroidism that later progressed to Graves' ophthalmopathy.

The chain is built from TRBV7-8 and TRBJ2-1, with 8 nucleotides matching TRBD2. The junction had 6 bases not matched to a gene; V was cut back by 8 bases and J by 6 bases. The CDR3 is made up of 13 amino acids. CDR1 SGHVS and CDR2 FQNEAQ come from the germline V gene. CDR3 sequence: CASGTGGPNEQFF. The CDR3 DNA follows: TGTGCCAGCGGGACGGGGGGGCCCAATGAGCAGTTCTTC.

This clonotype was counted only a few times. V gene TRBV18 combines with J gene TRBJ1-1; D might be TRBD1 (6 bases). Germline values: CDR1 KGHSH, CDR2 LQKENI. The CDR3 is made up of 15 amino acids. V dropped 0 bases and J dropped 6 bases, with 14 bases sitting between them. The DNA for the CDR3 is TGTGCCAGCTCACCACCTTCCAGGGGCGCTTCTGAAGCTTTCTTT. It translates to CASSPPSRGASEAFF.

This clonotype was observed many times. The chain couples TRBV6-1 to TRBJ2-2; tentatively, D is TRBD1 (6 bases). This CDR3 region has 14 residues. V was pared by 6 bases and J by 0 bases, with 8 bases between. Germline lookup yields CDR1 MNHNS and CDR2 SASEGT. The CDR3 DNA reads TGTGCCAGCAGGTGGACAGCGAACACCGGGGAGCTGTTTTTT. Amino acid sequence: CASRWTANTGELFF.

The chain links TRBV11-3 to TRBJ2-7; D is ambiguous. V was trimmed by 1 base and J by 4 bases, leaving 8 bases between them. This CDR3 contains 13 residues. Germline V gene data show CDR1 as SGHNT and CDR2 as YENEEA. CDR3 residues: CASSLGLAYEQYF. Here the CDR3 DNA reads TGTGCCAGCAGCTTAGGACTTGCGTACGAGCAGTACTTC.

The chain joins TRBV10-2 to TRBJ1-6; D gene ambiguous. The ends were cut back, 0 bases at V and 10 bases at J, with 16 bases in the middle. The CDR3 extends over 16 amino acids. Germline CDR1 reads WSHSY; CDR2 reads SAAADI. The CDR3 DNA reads TGCGCCAGCAGTGAGTCGATTGGGCTAACGAGGTCACCCCTCCACTTT. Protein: CASSESIGLTRSPLHF.

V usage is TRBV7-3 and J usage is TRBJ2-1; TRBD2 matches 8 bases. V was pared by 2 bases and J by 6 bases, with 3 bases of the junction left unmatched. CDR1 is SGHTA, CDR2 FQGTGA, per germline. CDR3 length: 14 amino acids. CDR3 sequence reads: CASSLREGSNEQFF. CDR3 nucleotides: TGTGCCAGCAGCTTACGGGAGGGAAGCAATGAGCAGTTCTTC.

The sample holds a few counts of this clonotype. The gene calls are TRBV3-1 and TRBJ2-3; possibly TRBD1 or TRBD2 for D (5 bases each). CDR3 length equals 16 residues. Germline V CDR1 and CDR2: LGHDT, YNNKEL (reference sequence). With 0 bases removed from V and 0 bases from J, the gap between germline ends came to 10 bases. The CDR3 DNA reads TGTGCCAGCAGCCAAGACTTTGGGGGTAGCACAGATACGCAGTATTTT. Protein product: CASSQDFGGSTDTQYF.

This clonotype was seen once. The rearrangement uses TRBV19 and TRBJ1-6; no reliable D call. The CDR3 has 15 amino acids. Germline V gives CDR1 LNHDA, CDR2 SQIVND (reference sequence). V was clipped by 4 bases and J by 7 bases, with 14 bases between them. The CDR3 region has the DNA TGTGCCAGTAGTACCTTGAAGAACTCGAATTCACCCCTCCACTTT. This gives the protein CASSTLKNSNSPLHF.

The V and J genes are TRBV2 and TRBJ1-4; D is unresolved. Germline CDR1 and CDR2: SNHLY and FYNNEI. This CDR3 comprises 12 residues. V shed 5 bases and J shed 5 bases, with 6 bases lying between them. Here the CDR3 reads CASSFGNEKLFF. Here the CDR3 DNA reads TGTGCCAGCAGTTTTGGGAATGAAAAACTGTTTTTT.

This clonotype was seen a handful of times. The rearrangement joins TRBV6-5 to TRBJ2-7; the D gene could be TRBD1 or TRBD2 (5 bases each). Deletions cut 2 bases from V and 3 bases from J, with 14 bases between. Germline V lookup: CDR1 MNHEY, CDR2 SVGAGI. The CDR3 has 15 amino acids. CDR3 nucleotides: TGTGCCAGCAGTTACGCGATCGGGACCCTCTACGAGCAGTACTTC. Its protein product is CASSYAIGTLYEQYF.

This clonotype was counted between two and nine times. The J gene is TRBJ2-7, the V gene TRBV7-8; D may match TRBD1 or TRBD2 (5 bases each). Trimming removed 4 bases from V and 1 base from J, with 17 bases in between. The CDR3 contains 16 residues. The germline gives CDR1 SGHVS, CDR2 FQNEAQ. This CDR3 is CASSSPRDGSSYEQYF. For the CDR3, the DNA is TGTGCCAGCAGCTCCCCCCGGGACGGAAGTTCCTACGAGCAGTACTTC.

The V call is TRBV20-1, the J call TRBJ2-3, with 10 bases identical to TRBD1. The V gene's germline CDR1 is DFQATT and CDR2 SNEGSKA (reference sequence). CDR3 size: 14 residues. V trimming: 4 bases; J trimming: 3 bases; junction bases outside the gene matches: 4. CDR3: CSAIAGQGTDTQYF. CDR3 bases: TGCAGTGCTATAGCGGGACAGGGGACAGATACGCAGTATTTT.

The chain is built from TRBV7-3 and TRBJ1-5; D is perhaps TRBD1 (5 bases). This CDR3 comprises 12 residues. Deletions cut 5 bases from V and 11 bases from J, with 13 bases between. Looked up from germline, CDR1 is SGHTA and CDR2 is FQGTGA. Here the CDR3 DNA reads TGTGCCAGCAGCCCCGGGACTACGACCCAGCATTTT. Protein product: CASSPGTTTQHF.

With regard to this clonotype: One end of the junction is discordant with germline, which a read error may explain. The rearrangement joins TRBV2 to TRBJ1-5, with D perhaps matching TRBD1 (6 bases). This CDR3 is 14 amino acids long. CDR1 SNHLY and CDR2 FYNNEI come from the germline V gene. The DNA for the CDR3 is TGTGCCAGCAGTGACCAGGTGGGGGCTCAACCCCAGCGTTTT. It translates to CASSDQVGAQPQRF.

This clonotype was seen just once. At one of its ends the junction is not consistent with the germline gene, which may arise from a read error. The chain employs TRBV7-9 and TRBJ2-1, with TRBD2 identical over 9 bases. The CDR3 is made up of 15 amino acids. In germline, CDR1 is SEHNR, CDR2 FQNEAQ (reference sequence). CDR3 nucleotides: TGTGCCAGCACCCTAGGGCCTAGCGGGAACAATGAACAGTTCTTC. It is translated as CASTLGPSGNNEQFF.

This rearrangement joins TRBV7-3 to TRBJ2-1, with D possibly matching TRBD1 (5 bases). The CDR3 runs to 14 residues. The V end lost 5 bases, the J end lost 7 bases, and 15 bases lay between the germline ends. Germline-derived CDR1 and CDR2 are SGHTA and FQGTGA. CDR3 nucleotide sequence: TGTGCCAGCAGCGCCGGACAAGGCGTGAATGAGCAGTTCTTC. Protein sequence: CASSAGQGVNEQFF.

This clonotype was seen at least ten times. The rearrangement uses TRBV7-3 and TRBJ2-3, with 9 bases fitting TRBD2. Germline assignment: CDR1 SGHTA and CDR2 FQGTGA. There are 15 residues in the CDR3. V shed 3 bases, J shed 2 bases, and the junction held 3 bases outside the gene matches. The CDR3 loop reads CASSFAGGYTDTQYF. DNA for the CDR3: TGTGCCAGCAGCTTTGCGGGAGGGTACACAGATACGCAGTATTTT.

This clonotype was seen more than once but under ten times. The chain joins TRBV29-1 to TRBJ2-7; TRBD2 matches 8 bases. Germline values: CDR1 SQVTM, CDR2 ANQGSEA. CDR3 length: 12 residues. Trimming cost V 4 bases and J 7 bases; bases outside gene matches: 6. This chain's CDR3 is CSVGAGGAEQYF. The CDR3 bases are TGCAGCGTTGGGGCGGGAGGAGCAGAGCAGTACTTC.

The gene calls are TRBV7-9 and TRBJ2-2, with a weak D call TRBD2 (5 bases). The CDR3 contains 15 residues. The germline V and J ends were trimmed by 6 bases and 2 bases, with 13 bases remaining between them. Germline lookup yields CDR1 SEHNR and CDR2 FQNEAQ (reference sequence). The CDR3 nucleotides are TGTGCCAGCAGGCTAGCCGACTCAAACACCGGGGAGCTGTTTTTT. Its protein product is CASRLADSNTGELFF. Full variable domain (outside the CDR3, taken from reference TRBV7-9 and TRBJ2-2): DTGVSQNPRHKITKRGQNVTFRCDPISEHNRLYWYRQTLGQGPEFLTYFQNEAQLEKSRLLSDRFSAERPKGSFSTLEIQRTEQGDSAMYLCASRLADSNTGELFFGEGSRLTVL.

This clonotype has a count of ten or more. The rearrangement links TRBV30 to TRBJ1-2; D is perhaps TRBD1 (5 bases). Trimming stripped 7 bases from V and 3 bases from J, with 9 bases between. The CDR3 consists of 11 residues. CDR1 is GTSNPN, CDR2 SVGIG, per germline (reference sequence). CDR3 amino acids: CASREYYGYTF. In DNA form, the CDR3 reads TGTGCCTCCAGGGAATACTATGGCTACACCTTC.

The CDR3 DNA is TGTGCCAGCAGCCTTAGCGGGGATACGCAGTATTTT. Its translation is CASSLSGDTQYF. The chain couples TRBV6-1 to TRBJ2-3; 7 nucleotides agree with TRBD2. The CDR3 extends over 12 amino acids. The trim removed 6 bases at V and 6 bases at J, leaving 3 bases unmatched. Germline-derived CDR1 and CDR2 are MNHNS and SASEGT.